Presented here are 26 T cell receptor beta chains from one specimen sequenced in a study of T cells in Graves' hyperthyroidism and ophthalmopathy. Using RNA transcripts as the source, TCR beta CDR3 regions were amplified. First-round RT-PCR of the TCR CDR3 relied on the HTBI primer set. One entry per CDR3 protein results from TCRdb running MiXCR on the multiplex PCR reads. The repertoire holds approximately 610,000 distinct CDR3 sequences, with 14% to 15% as singletons. The sequenced material came from blood. These receptors came from a woman between 35 and 50 years old with Graves' ophthalmopathy.

A remark on this clonotype: At one of its ends the junction is not consistent with the germline gene, which may arise from a read error. The chain uses TRBV11-2 and TRBJ1-2, with TRBD1 as a possible D gene (6 bases). Germline CDR1 and CDR2: SGHAT and FQNNGV. This CDR3 region has 15 residues. The CDR3 is CASSIEDSTNYGYTF. The DNA of the CDR3 is TGTGCCAGCAGCATAGAGGACAGCACTAACTATGGCTACACCTTC. Combining the CDR3 with reference TRBV11-2 and TRBJ1-2 gives the whole variable domain EAGVAQSPRYKIIEKRQSVAFWCNPISGHATLYWYQQILGQGPKLLIQFQNNGVVDDSQLPKDRFSAERLKGVDSTLKIQPAKLEDSAVYLCASSIEDSTNYGYTFGSGTRLTVV.

This clonotype was observed at least ten times. The chain employs TRBV15 and TRBJ1-1; D may be TRBD1 (5 bases). V gave up 2 bases and J gave up 1 base, with 11 bases separating them. This CDR3 region has 15 residues. Germline V gene lookup returns CDR1 LNHNV and CDR2 YYDKDF (reference sequence). CDR3 residues: CATSRPPRGNTEAFF. In nucleotides, the CDR3 is TGTGCCACCAGCAGACCACCAAGGGGGAACACTGAAGCTTTCTTT.

The CDR3 DNA sequence: TGTGCCGGGTTAATCAGGGGTGACTATGGCTACACCTTC. It is translated as CAGLIRGDYGYTF. The chain couples TRBV2 to TRBJ1-2; D perhaps matches TRBD1 (6 bases). CDR1 and CDR2 (germline): SNHLY, FYNNEI. V was shortened by 11 bases and J by 3 bases, with 16 bases between the two germline ends. This CDR3 has 13 residues.

This clonotype was counted at least ten times. The gene calls are TRBV28 and TRBJ2-5, with 11 positions matching TRBD1. Germline V CDR1 and CDR2: MDHEN, SYDVKM. The CDR3 extends over 15 amino acids. V shed 6 bases, J shed 5 bases, and the junction held 8 bases outside the gene matches. Here the CDR3 reads CASSPTDRGRETQYF. The CDR3 DNA reads TGTGCCAGCAGCCCCACGGACAGGGGGCGGGAGACCCAGTACTTC.

This clonotype was observed many times. V and J are TRBV6-1 and TRBJ2-7; D gene unclear. The length of the CDR3 is 15 residues. The V end lost 1 base, the J end lost 1 base, and 11 bases lay between the germline ends. Germline CDR1 and CDR2: MNHNS and SASEGT. CDR3 sequence reads: CASSEGADWSYEQYF. The CDR3 nucleotides are TGTGCCAGCAGTGAAGGGGCAGACTGGTCCTACGAGCAGTACTTC.

This clonotype has only a few counts. This chain joins TRBV18 and TRBJ2-7, with D hard to call. The CDR3 has 17 amino acids. The germline V and J ends were trimmed by 4 bases and 0 bases, with 19 bases remaining between them. From germline, CDR1 is KGHSH and CDR2 LQKENI. The CDR3 sequence is CASSLFVPASASYEQYF. The CDR3 nucleotides are TGTGCCAGCTCACTCTTTGTCCCGGCTTCGGCCTCCTACGAGCAGTACTTC. Combining the CDR3 with reference TRBV18 and TRBJ2-7 gives the whole variable domain NAGVMQNPRHLVRRRGQEARLRCSPMKGHSHVYWYRQLPEEGLKFMVYLQKENIIDESGMPKERFSAEFPKEGPSILRIQQVVRGDSAAYFCASSLFVPASASYEQYFGPGTRLTVT.

This clonotype was observed many times. CDR3 bases: TGTGCCAGCAGGAAAAGCGGGAGTGGATACGAGCAGTACTTC. Its translation is CASRKSGSGYEQYF. The chain has TRBV12-3 or TRBV12-4 and TRBJ2-7; TRBD2 agrees at 8 bases. The J segment lost 4 bases and the V segment lost 6 bases, leaving 8 bases of the junction unmatched. The CDR3 extends over 14 amino acids.

This clonotype was seen a handful of times. The V gene is TRBV11-1, the J gene TRBJ2-3; a possible D gene is TRBD2 (5 bases). CDR1 is SGHAT and CDR2 is FQDESV in the germline V gene (reference sequence). This CDR3 spans 15 amino acids. The V and J ends lost 7 bases and 2 bases respectively, with 16 bases between them. CDR3 in DNA: TGTGCCAGCAAACACGGCGGTGGACTCACAGATACGCAGTATTTT. As protein: CASKHGGGLTDTQYF.

The J gene is TRBJ2-2, the V gene TRBV6-2 or TRBV6-3; 9 nucleotides agree with TRBD1. This CDR3 has 19 residues. Germline CDR1 and CDR2: MNHEY and SVGEGT. Trimming at V came to 2 bases and at J to 2 bases, leaving 12 bases not matched to a gene. For the CDR3, the DNA is TGTGCCAGCAGTTACCGAATCCCCGGGACAGGGCTTAACACCGGGGAGCTGTTTTTT. This translates into CASSYRIPGTGLNTGELFF.

The gene calls are TRBV5-1 and TRBJ1-5, with unresolved D. Trimming left V 0 bases short and J 3 bases short, with 10 bases between. Per the germline V gene, CDR1 is SGHRS and CDR2 is YFSETQ. The CDR3 loop spans 15 amino acids. CDR3 protein: CASSLGGLFNQPQHF. The CDR3 DNA reads TGCGCCAGCAGCTTGGGGGGTCTCTTCAATCAGCCCCAGCATTTT. Filled out from reference TRBV5-1 and TRBJ1-5, the complete variable domain reads KAGVTQTPRYLIKTRGQQVTLSCSPISGHRSVSWYQQTPGQGLQFLFEYFSETQRNKGNFPGRFSGRQFSNSRSEMNVSTLELGDSALYLCASSLGGLFNQPQHFGDGTRLSIL.

In its sample, this clonotype was seen many times. The chain joins TRBV6-5 to TRBJ2-7; 7 bases map to TRBD1. Germline lookup yields CDR1 MNHEY and CDR2 SVGAGI. The CDR3 loop spans 13 amino acids. With 9 bases clipped from V and 4 bases from J, the junction kept 9 bases outside the gene matches. In DNA, the CDR3 is TGTGCCAGTTTGACAGGGAACCTTTACGAGCAGTACTTC. Protein sequence: CASLTGNLYEQYF.

This clonotype was picked up many times. This chain's CDR3 is CASPYTAYEQYF. The CDR3 DNA sequence: TGTGCCAGCCCCTACACCGCCTACGAGCAGTACTTC. The chain couples TRBV19 to TRBJ2-7; D is uncertain. The CDR3 spans 12 residues. Trimming took 9 bases from V and 2 from J, leaving 11 bases between them. Germline CDR1 and CDR2: LNHDA and SQIVND (reference sequence).

Ten or more counts support this clonotype. The chain has TRBV25-1 and TRBJ1-2; 7 nucleotides line up with TRBD1. Germline loops: CDR1 MGHDK, CDR2 SYGVNS. The CDR3 sequence is 15 residues long. Trimming removed 6 bases from V and 2 bases from J; junction bases left unmatched: 9. CDR3 loop: CASRMGQSKNYGYTF. DNA of the CDR3: TGTGCCAGCAGGATGGGACAGTCCAAAAACTATGGCTACACCTTC.

This clonotype occurred many times. The chain recombines TRBV27 with TRBJ1-5; TRBD1 is a possible D gene (5 bases). V was shortened by 4 bases and J by 4 bases, with 17 bases between the two germline ends. This CDR3 has 16 residues. The V gene's germline CDR1 is MNHEY and CDR2 SMNVEV (reference sequence). CDR3 protein: CASSSSSFQGNQPQHF. In DNA, the CDR3 is TGTGCCAGCAGTTCTTCCTCCTTCCAGGGAAATCAGCCCCAGCATTTT.

In its sample, this clonotype was seen many times. This sequence joins TRBV6-2 or TRBV6-3 and TRBJ2-4; 9 bases map to TRBD1. From germline, CDR1 is MNHEY and CDR2 SVGEGT. The CDR3 is 17 amino acids. V gave up 2 bases and J gave up 0 bases; unmatched junction bases: 5. CDR3 DNA: TGTGCCAGCAGTTACAGGGGACAGGGACTAGCCAAAAACATTCAGTACTTC. Translating gives CASSYRGQGLAKNIQYF.

This clonotype showed up many times. This chain joins TRBV20-1 and TRBJ2-5; 10 nucleotides agree with TRBD2. The germline V gene encodes CDR1 DFQATT and CDR2 SNEGSKA (reference sequence). V dropped 4 bases and J dropped 5; count of bases not matched to a gene: 4. This CDR3 has 13 residues. The CDR3 bases are TGCAGTGCTACTAGCGGGAGAGGGGAGACCCAGTACTTC. Encoded protein: CSATSGRGETQYF.

This chain joins TRBV25-1 and TRBJ2-2; D perhaps matches TRBD2 (6 bases). The CDR3 loop spans 15 amino acids. Germline-derived CDR1 and CDR2 are MGHDK and SYGVNS. The germline V and J ends were trimmed by 4 bases and 6 bases, with 15 bases remaining between them. This CDR3 reads CASSGRLDNAGELFF. CDR3 bases: TGTGCCAGCAGTGGTCGACTAGATAACGCCGGGGAGCTGTTTTTT.

This chain joins TRBV20-1 and TRBJ1-1, with a weak D call TRBD1 (5 bases). The CDR3 has 15 amino acids. V was clipped by 4 bases and J by 4 bases, with 19 bases between them. Per germline, CDR1 DFQATT and CDR2 SNEGSKA (reference sequence). For the CDR3, the DNA is TGCAGTGCTACGAGGGGTAGTGTGGTGAGCACTGAAGCTTTCTTT. Its protein is CSATRGSVVSTEAFF.

In this sample, this clonotype turned up many times. Here the CDR3 reads CASSASFLEGQTQYF. CDR3 sequence (DNA): TGTGCCAGCAGCGCATCTTTCCTTGAGGGGCAAACCCAGTACTTC. The chain couples TRBV9 to TRBJ2-5; D tentatively reads TRBD1 or TRBD2 (5 bases each). V was shortened by 3 bases and J by 8 bases, with 20 bases between the two germline ends. Germline CDR1 and CDR2: SGDLS and YYNGEE. CDR3 length: 15 residues. Looking up the rest from reference TRBV9 and TRBJ2-5 gives the full variable domain: DSGVTQTPKHLITATGQRVTLRCSPRSGDLSVYWYQQSLDQGLQFLIQYYNGEERAKGNILERFSAQQFPDLHSELNLSSLELGDSALYFCASSASFLEGQTQYFGPGTRLLVL.

In its sample, this clonotype was seen many times. This likely comes from a read error, as the CDR3 has no conserved phenylalanine or tryptophan at its end. The chain couples TRBV6-2 or TRBV6-3 to TRBJ2-7; TRBD2 aligns across 9 bases. The CDR3 covers 12 residues. CDR1 and CDR2 (germline): MNHEY, SVGEGT. J lost 7 bases, V lost 5 bases, and 3 bases had no gene match. This CDR3 reads CASSGTSKEQYL. DNA for the CDR3: TGTGCCAGCAGTGGGACTAGCAAGGAGCAGTACCTC.

There are many counts of this clonotype. Its ends do not fully match the called genes, so a read error is possible. The chain combines TRBV2 with TRBJ2-2, with D perhaps TRBD2 (6 bases). CDR1 is SNHLY and CDR2 is FYNNEI in the germline V gene. The CDR3 is 15 amino acids. CDR3 in amino acids: CASREGTQNTGELFF. The CDR3 region has the DNA TGTGCCAGCAGAGAAGGGACTCAAAACACCGGGGAGCTGTTTTTT.

The J gene is TRBJ1-2, the V gene TRBV28, with a possible D match to TRBD1 (6 bases). This CDR3 is 16 amino acids long. The V and J ends lost 5 bases and 0 bases respectively, with 16 bases between them. The germline CDR1 and CDR2 sequences are MDHEN and SYDVKM. This CDR3 reads CASSPRGRRANYGYTF. The CDR3 region has the DNA TGTGCCAGCAGTCCCAGGGGCAGGAGAGCTAACTATGGCTACACCTTC.

This clonotype was counted many times. The CDR3 region has the DNA TGTGCCAGCACCCCCACACAGGGACCCTACGAGCAGTACTTC. This sequence encodes CASTPTQGPYEQYF. The rearrangement joins TRBV6-1 to TRBJ2-7, with D maybe TRBD1 (6 bases). Germline lookup yields CDR1 MNHNS and CDR2 SASEGT. The CDR3 spans 14 residues. With 7 bases removed from V and 2 bases from J, the gap between germline ends came to 15 bases.

At least ten counts were recorded for this clonotype. This rearrangement joins TRBV6-1 to TRBJ1-1, with a possible D match to TRBD1 (5 bases). V was pared by 5 bases and J by 2 bases, with 12 bases between. The CDR3 runs 14 residues. Germline V gene sequence: CDR1 MNHNS, CDR2 SASEGT. The CDR3 loop is CASSQTGTNTEAFF. The CDR3 DNA sequence: TGTGCCAGCAGTCAAACCGGGACCAACACTGAAGCTTTCTTT.

The chain has TRBV5-1 and TRBJ2-5; 10 positions agree with TRBD2. The CDR3 contains 16 residues. Trimming took 0 bases from V and 5 from J; bases not matched to a gene: 7. The germline V gene has CDR1 SGHRS and CDR2 YFSETQ. The DNA for the CDR3 is TGCGCCAGCAGCTTGGGGCTAGCGGGAGAGCTGGAGACCCAGTACTTC. This codes for CASSLGLAGELETQYF.

This clonotype came up many times. V gene TRBV27 combines with J gene TRBJ2-7, with 8 bases lining up with TRBD1. The CDR3 is made up of 16 amino acids. V dropped 5 bases and J dropped 2; count of bases not matched to a gene: 11. Germline CDR1 is MNHEY and CDR2 is SMNVEV (reference sequence). The CDR3 protein is CASSRTGTGLTYEQYF. CDR3 nucleotide sequence: TGTGCCAGCAGTCGGACAGGGACGGGTTTAACCTACGAGCAGTACTTC.